The sequence of this TCR beta chain was determined in a study of response to subunit inactivated influenza vaccine. TCRdb reanalysed the RT-PCR reads using MiXCR and keeps one entry per CDR3 protein. The data show 650,000 to 850,000 distinct CDR3 sequences, approximately 15% seen once. CDR3 length: 14 amino acids. Trimming took 5 bases from V and 1 from J, leaving 11 bases between them. This clonotype has at least ten counts. The sequenced sample was PBMCs from blood, obtained approximately 15 days before vaccination. The chain recombines TRBV12-3 or TRBV12-4 with TRBJ2-5; the D is unclear. This receptor was obtained from a man aged 50-59 years who received an inactivated influenza vaccine. The CDR3 reads CASSPRPFQETQYF. DNA of the CDR3: TGTGCCAGCAGTCCCCGGCCCTTCCAAGAGACCCAGTACTTC.